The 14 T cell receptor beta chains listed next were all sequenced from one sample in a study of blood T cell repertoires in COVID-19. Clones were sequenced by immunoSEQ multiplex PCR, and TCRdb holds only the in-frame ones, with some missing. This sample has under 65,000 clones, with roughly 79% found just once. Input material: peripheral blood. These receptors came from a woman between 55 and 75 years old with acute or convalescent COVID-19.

The CDR3 reads CASSLVGLAGRGNEQFF. CDR3 bases: TGTGCCAGCAGCTTAGTTGGACTAGCGGGAAGGGGGAATGAGCAGTTCTTC. This chain joins TRBV11-2 and TRBJ2-1; 12 bases line up with TRBD2. V was clipped by 1 base and J by 7 bases; unmatched bases: 8. CDR1 and CDR2 (germline): SGHAT, FQNNGV. This CDR3 is built from 17 residues.

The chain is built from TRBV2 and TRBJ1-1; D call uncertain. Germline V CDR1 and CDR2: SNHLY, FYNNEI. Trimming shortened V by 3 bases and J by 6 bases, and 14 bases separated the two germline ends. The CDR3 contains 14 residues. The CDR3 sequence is CASSDGASISEAFF. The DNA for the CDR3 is TGTGCCAGCAGTGATGGTGCGAGTATCTCTGAAGCTTTCTTT. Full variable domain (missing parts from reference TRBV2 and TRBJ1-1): EPEVTQTPSHQVTQMGQEVILRCVPISNHLYFYWYRQILGQKVEFLVSFYNNEISEKSEIFDDQFSVERPDGSNFTLKIRSTKLEDSAMYFCASSDGASISEAFFGQGTRLTVV.

CDR3 DNA: TGTGCCAGCAGCTTTCTCCGCGAGCAGTACTTC. Its translation: CASSFLREQYF. The chain joins TRBV7-2 to TRBJ2-7; no definite D call. Trimming took 3 bases from V and 6 from J, leaving 6 bases between them. Germline V gene sequence: CDR1 SGHTA, CDR2 FQGNSA. The CDR3 length is 11 residues.

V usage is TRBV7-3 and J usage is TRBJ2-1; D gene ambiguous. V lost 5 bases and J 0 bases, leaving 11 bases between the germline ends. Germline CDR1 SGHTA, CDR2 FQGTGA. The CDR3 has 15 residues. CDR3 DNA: TGTGCCAGCAGCCAAATCCCGAGCTCCTACAATGAGCAGTTCTTC. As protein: CASSQIPSSYNEQFF. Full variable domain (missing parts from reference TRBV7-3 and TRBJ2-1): GAGVSQTPSNKVTEKGKYVELRCDPISGHTALYWYRQSLGQGPEFLIYFQGTGAADDSGLPNDRFFAVRPEGSVSTLKIQRTERGDSAVYLCASSQIPSSYNEQFFGPGTRLTVL.

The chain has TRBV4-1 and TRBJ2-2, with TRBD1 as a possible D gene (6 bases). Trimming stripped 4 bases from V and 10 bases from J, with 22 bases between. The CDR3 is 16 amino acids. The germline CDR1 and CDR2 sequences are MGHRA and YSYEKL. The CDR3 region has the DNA TGCGCCAGCAGCCCCACAGGGACCACACGACCCGTGGAGCTGTTTTTT. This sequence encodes CASSPTGTTRPVELFF.

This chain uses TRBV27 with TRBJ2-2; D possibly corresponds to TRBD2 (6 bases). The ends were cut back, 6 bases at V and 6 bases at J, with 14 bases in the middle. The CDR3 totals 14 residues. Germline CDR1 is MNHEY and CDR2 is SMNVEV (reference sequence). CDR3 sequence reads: CASSLGLRAGELFF. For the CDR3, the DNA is TGTGCCAGCAGCCTGGGACTGAGGGCCGGGGAGCTGTTTTTT.

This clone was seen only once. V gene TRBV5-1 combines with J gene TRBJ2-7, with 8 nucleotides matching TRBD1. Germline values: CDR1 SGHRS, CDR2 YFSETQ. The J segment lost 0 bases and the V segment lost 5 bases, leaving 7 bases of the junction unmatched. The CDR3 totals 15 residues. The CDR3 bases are TGCGCCAGCAGGGGGACAGGAAATCCCTCCTACGAGCAGTACTTC. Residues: CASRGTGNPSYEQYF.

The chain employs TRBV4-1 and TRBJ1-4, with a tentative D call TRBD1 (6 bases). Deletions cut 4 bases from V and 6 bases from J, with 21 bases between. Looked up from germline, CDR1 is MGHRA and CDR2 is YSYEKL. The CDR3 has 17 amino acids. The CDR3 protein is CASSPTGTKRRDEKLFF. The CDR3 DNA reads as TGCGCCAGCAGCCCGACAGGTACCAAACGAAGGGATGAAAAACTGTTTTTT.

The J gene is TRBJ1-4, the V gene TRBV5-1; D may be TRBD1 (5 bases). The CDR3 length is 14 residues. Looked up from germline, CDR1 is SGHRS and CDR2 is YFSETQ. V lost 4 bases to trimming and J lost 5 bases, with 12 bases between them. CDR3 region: CASSPGRGNEKLFF. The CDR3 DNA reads TGCGCCAGCAGCCCCGGACGGGGGAATGAAAAACTGTTTTTT.

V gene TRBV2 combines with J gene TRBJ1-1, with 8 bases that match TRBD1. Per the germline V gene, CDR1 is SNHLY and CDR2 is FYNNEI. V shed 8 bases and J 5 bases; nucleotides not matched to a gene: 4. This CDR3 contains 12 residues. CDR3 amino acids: CASRTGTTEAFF. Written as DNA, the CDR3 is TGTGCCAGCCGGACAGGGACGACTGAAGCTTTCTTT.

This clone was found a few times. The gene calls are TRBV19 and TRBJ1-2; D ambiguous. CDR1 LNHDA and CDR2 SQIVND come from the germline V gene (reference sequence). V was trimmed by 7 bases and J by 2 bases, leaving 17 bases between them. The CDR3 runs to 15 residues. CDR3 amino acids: CASTPANTLNYGYTF. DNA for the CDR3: TGTGCCAGTACCCCTGCCAATACTCTAAACTATGGCTACACCTTC.

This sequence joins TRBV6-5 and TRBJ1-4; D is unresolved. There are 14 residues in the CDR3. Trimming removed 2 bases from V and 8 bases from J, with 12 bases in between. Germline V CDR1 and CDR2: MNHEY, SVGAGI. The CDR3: CASSYQDGREKLFF. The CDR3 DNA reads TGTGCCAGCAGTTACCAGGACGGGAGGGAAAAACTGTTTTTT.

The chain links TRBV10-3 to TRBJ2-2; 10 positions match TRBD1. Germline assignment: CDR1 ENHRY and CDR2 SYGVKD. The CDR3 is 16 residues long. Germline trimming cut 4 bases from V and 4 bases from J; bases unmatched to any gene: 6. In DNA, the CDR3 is TGTGCCATCAGTGGGGGGACAGGGGATTTCACCGGGGAGCTGTTTTTT. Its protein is CAISGGTGDFTGELFF.

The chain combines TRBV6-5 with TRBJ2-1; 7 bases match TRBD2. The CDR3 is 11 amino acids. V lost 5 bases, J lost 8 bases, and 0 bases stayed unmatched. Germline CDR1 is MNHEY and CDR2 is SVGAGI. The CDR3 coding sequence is TGTGCCAGCAGTCGGGGGGATGAGCAGTTCTTC. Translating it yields CASSRGDEQFF.